This T cell receptor beta chain appears in the sequencing data of a study of CD8+CD57+ T cells in acquired aplastic anemia. V shed 5 bases and J 5 bases; nucleotides not matched to a gene: 12. The CDR3 length is 16 residues. CDR1 is LNHDA and CDR2 is SQIVND in the germline V gene (reference sequence). The TCR beta profiling, which covered VDJ combination and CDR3 sequence, was carried out using genomic DNA as the template. TCRdb fed the reads into MiXCR, producing one record per CDR3 protein. The data contain some 170,000 distinct CDR3 sequences, 71% of them singletons. On this clonotype: The antigen is unknown.

Study-level findings and limits: Patients and controls were found to share approximately 31 CD8+ CDR3 sequences.

Only patients with CD8+CD57+ cell expansion on flow cytometry were chosen for sequencing. Patients had received no therapy at the time of blood sampling. The sample was sorted CD4+, CD8+, or CD8+CD57+ T cells (not recorded which) from PBMCs. The chain recombines TRBV19 with TRBJ1-1; 9 bases line up with TRBD1. This receptor was identified in a human donor with aplastic anemia. The CDR3 reads CASSSPGTGPGTEAFF. The CDR3 coding sequence is TGTGCCAGTAGTTCCCCGGGGACAGGGCCAGGTACTGAAGCTTTCTTT.